These 22 T cell receptor beta chains share one sample of origin, sequenced in a study of blood T cell repertoires in COVID-19. TCRdb's table, derived via immunoSEQ multiplex PCR, lists solely in-frame clones and lacks some. The data contain just over 250,000 clones, around nine tenths of them singletons. The sequenced material came from peripheral blood. Receptor source: a man between 40 and 49 years old who had recovered from COVID-19.

This clone was found once. The chain is built from TRBV29-1 and TRBJ2-1, with 8 bases matching TRBD2. Trimming took 6 bases from V and 4 from J; bases not matched to a gene: 5. CDR1 and CDR2 (germline): SQVTM, ANQGSEA. CDR3 length: 13 residues. In nucleotides, the CDR3 is TGCAGCGTACCAGGACTAGCTTACAATGAGCAGTTCTTC. This gives the protein CSVPGLAYNEQFF.

This clone was seen a few times. The chain links TRBV19 to TRBJ1-2; no clear D. Trimming removed 9 bases from V and 4 bases from J, with 15 bases in between. The CDR3 loop spans 13 amino acids. Germline assignment: CDR1 LNHDA and CDR2 SQIVND (reference sequence). CDR3 amino acids: CARVRERSYGYTF. Here the CDR3 DNA reads TGTGCCAGGGTGAGGGAGAGAAGCTATGGCTACACCTTC.

The chain joins TRBV27 to TRBJ2-7, with a possible D match to TRBD1 (5 bases). In germline, CDR1 is MNHEY, CDR2 SMNVEV (reference sequence). The CDR3 covers 14 residues. V was clipped by 7 bases and J by 12 bases, with 25 bases between them. For the CDR3, the DNA is TGTGCCAGCAAAGGAAACAAGGCGGACAAGCTACTGTACTTC. It specifies CASKGNKADKLLYF.

The CDR3 here is CATSRDRWDRGNTIYF. The CDR3 DNA is TGTGCCACCAGCAGAGATCGGTGGGACAGGGGAAACACCATATATTTT. The chain carries TRBV15 and TRBJ1-3, with 8 bases that match TRBD1. The CDR3 is 16 residues long. Germline V gene lookup returns CDR1 LNHNV and CDR2 YYDKDF (reference sequence). V shed 0 bases and J 4 bases; nucleotides not matched to a gene: 5.

V is TRBV19 and J is TRBJ2-3; D uncertain. The germline V gene has CDR1 LNHDA and CDR2 SQIVND (reference sequence). There are 14 residues in the CDR3. V was cut by 5 bases and J by 3 bases, with 12 bases left in between. Here the CDR3 reads CASSQVVTTDTQYF. The CDR3 nucleotides are TGTGCCAGTAGTCAAGTGGTGACAACAGATACGCAGTATTTT.

This clone turned up a few times. This sequence joins TRBV2 and TRBJ2-4, with D perhaps TRBD2 (6 bases). This CDR3 is built from 10 residues. V lost 8 bases and J lost 12, with 11 bases in between. In germline, CDR1 is SNHLY, CDR2 FYNNEI. CDR3 in DNA: TGTGCCAGCCTTGGAGGGAGTCAGTACTTC. Translation: CASLGGSQYF.

The gene calls are TRBV10-3 and TRBJ2-5; D is possibly TRBD2 (6 bases). Germline lookup yields CDR1 ENHRY and CDR2 SYGVKD. The V gene lost 3 bases and the J gene lost 3 bases, with 8 bases spanning the gap. There are 13 residues in the CDR3. The CDR3 here is CAISDGGKETQYF. Here the CDR3 DNA reads TGTGCCATCAGTGATGGGGGGAAAGAGACCCAGTACTTC.

The chain uses TRBV5-1 and TRBJ1-4; tentatively, D is TRBD1 (5 bases). The CDR3 covers 14 residues. Germline CDR1 SGHRS, CDR2 YFSETQ. Trimming took 3 bases from V and 1 from J, leaving 7 bases between them. CDR3 residues: CASSSGGTNEKLFF. DNA of the CDR3: TGCGCCAGCAGCTCGGGGGGAACTAATGAAAAACTGTTTTTT.

This clone showed up just a few times. This rearrangement joins TRBV5-6 to TRBJ1-3; D is unclear. CDR3 length equals 17 residues. V was clipped by 4 bases and J by 0 bases, with 17 bases between them. Germline V gene data show CDR1 as SGHDT and CDR2 as YYEEEE. DNA of the CDR3: TGTGCCAGCAGCCCAAGAAACAGAGTTAGCTCTGGAAACACCATATATTTT. Amino acid sequence: CASSPRNRVSSGNTIYF.

The chain recombines TRBV5-4 with TRBJ1-4, with D possibly matching TRBD1 (5 bases). CDR3 length equals 16 residues. The germline CDR1 and CDR2 sequences are SGHNT and YYREEE (reference sequence). The germline V and J ends were trimmed by 3 bases and 0 bases, with 12 bases remaining between them. The CDR3 DNA is TGTGCCAGCAGCTCCCGGACACCCACAACTAATGAAAAACTGTTTTTT. Translating it yields CASSSRTPTTNEKLFF.

This chain connects TRBV2 to TRBJ2-1; TRBD2 agrees at 9 bases. With 2 bases clipped from V and 6 bases from J, the junction kept 5 bases outside the gene matches. Germline V gene lookup returns CDR1 SNHLY and CDR2 FYNNEI. The CDR3 is 15 amino acids. The DNA for the CDR3 is TGTGCCAGCAGTGAAAGGCTAGCGGGGATCAATGAGCAGTTCTTC. Amino acids: CASSERLAGINEQFF.

The V call is TRBV7-9, the J call TRBJ2-7; TRBD1 is a possible D gene (5 bases). Trimming took 5 bases from V and 3 from J, leaving 17 bases between them. The germline V gene encodes CDR1 SEHNR and CDR2 FQNEAQ (reference sequence). CDR3 length: 15 amino acids. This CDR3 is CASSPEVGVNYEQYF. CDR3 DNA: TGTGCCAGCAGCCCAGAGGTAGGGGTAAACTACGAGCAGTACTTC.

The chain recombines TRBV7-2 with TRBJ2-5, with D perhaps TRBD2 (6 bases). Germline-derived CDR1 and CDR2 are SGHTA and FQGNSA. The CDR3 runs to 14 residues. The V end was cut by 2 bases, the J end by 6 bases, with 13 bases between. CDR3 nucleotides: TGTGCCAGCAGCTTACTAGCGCAGGCTAAGACCCAGTACTTC. Its protein is CASSLLAQAKTQYF.

The rearrangement joins TRBV4-3 to TRBJ2-7, with TRBD1 as a possible D gene (5 bases). Looked up from germline, CDR1 is LGHNA and CDR2 is YSLEER. CDR3 length equals 13 residues. V shed 6 bases and J shed 2 bases, with 11 bases lying between them. DNA of the CDR3: TGCGCCAGCAGGCAGGGCTGCCCCTACGAGCAGTACTTC. This translates into CASRQGCPYEQYF.

This chain uses TRBV25-1 with TRBJ1-2, with D possibly being TRBD1 (5 bases). The CDR3 has 14 amino acids. V lost 3 bases to trimming and J lost 7 bases, with 15 bases between them. Germline V gene lookup returns CDR1 MGHDK and CDR2 SYGVNS. The CDR3 nucleotides read TGTGCCAGCAGTGATCCGGGGGACTTTGGTGGCTACACCTTC. This encodes CASSDPGDFGGYTF.

The V gene is TRBV2, the J gene TRBJ2-2; 10 bases fit TRBD2. Germline V CDR1 and CDR2: SNHLY, FYNNEI. CDR3 length: 14 amino acids. V lost 9 bases and J lost 7; bases outside the gene matches: 8. CDR3 coding DNA: TGTGCCAGAAGCGGGAGGGCCGGGAACGGGGAGCTGTTTTTT. Translation: CARSGRAGNGELFF.

V is TRBV19 and J is TRBJ2-7; 10 bases line up with TRBD2. CDR3 length equals 16 residues. The germline CDR1 and CDR2 sequences are LNHDA and SQIVND (reference sequence). Unmatched junction bases numbered 13, after V lost 7 bases and J lost 4 bases. The CDR3 nucleotides read TGTGCCAGTACCCCCGGTGGGGCTAGCGGGAGTTACGAGCAGTACTTC. This codes for CASTPGGASGSYEQYF.

The chain employs TRBV7-9 and TRBJ2-7, with 8 bases matching TRBD1. V was pared by 4 bases and J by 3 bases, with 11 bases of the junction left unmatched. Germline V gives CDR1 SEHNR, CDR2 FQNEAQ (reference sequence). This CDR3 is 16 amino acids long. The CDR3, as DNA: TGTGCCAGCAGCTCGGGACAGGTTAGAGCCCACTACGAGCAGTACTTC. Protein sequence: CASSSGQVRAHYEQYF.

This rearrangement joins TRBV2 to TRBJ1-2; 11 bases match TRBD1. With V trimmed by 7 bases and J by 4 bases, 5 bases remained unmatched. The germline V gene has CDR1 SNHLY and CDR2 FYNNEI. The CDR3 runs to 14 residues. The CDR3 reads CASTWTGGGYGYTF. The CDR3 nucleotides read TGTGCCAGCACCTGGACAGGGGGCGGCTATGGCTACACCTTC.

The chain recombines TRBV7-2 with TRBJ1-4; perhaps TRBD1 as D (6 bases). Trimming removed 1 base from V and 7 bases from J, with 16 bases in between. The length of the CDR3 is 16 residues. Germline V gives CDR1 SGHTA, CDR2 FQGNSA. The CDR3 region has the DNA TGTGCCAGCAGCTTAGGATCGGGGGGGCATGGTGAAAAACTGTTTTTT. Amino acids: CASSLGSGGHGEKLFF.

The CDR3 region has the DNA TGTGCCAGCAGCCCTCTAGCGGGAAAGTTCTACGAGCAGTACTTC. It translates to CASSPLAGKFYEQYF. The rearrangement joins TRBV14 to TRBJ2-7; 9 bases are a match to TRBD2. V dropped 4 bases and J dropped 3; count of bases not matched to a gene: 7. The CDR3 runs 15 residues. Germline V gene sequence: CDR1 SGHDN, CDR2 FVKESK.

This sequence joins TRBV5-1 and TRBJ1-6; the D is unclear. CDR3 size: 17 residues. Germline assignment: CDR1 SGHRS and CDR2 YFSETQ. V was pared by 0 bases and J by 4 bases, with 14 bases between. The CDR3 is CASSLVIGGSYNSPLHF. The CDR3 nucleotides read TGCGCCAGCAGCTTGGTGATAGGCGGTTCGTATAATTCACCCCTCCACTTT.